This record looks at one TCR beta chain sequence and its context. Profiling relied on immunoSEQ multiplex PCR, and the TCRdb table lists in-frame clones only, not all of them. Of fewer than 60,000 clones detected, about 90% appear once; the ten largest clones hold 5.5% to 7%. This record belongs to a study of T cell changes during pregnancy in multiple sclerosis. The CDR3 totals 13 residues. V dropped 9 bases and J dropped 1 base, with 11 bases sitting between them. Germline-derived CDR1 and CDR2 are LNHDA and SQIVND (reference sequence). The sequence was obtained from a female donor in good health, enrolled as a control in a pregnancy study. The specimen was peripheral blood, collected in the third trimester of pregnancy. The gene calls are TRBV19 and TRBJ2-3; TRBD2 is a possible D gene (6 bases). The DNA of the CDR3 is TGTGCCAGCTGTCCTAGCGGCACAGATACGCAGTATTTT. Translated, it gives CASCPSGTDTQYF.